The present entry profiles one TCR beta chain with its context. What antigen it recognizes has not been identified. No base-level quality is on record; no much larger clone is a single base apart. These data come from a study of identical twins (dated by TCRdb to about 2016). General notes on the study: TCR alpha and beta repertoires from monozygotic twins, unrelated adults of various ages and cord blood were deep-sequenced to test whether fetal clonotypes persist. To rule out contamination, the twin experiments were replicated at different times with different library preparation protocols.

Every donor in the study was a healthy Caucasian. The twin cohort comprised three pairs of female monozygotic twins, all aged roughly 18 to 30 years. RNA for TCR libraries was isolated from peripheral blood mononuclear cells. V has 9 bases trimmed and J has 9 bases trimmed; junction bases matching no gene number 8. From a lookup of the germline V gene (reference sequence), CDR1 and CDR2 are MNHEY and SMNVEV. Reading from cysteine to phenylalanine, the CDR3 counts 13 amino acids. The kept DNA is CDR3 alone, 39 bases in frame from the first base. Study-wide conclusions, independent of this receptor: Zero-insertion analyses could be partly confounded by invariant T cells such as MAIT and iNKT, though diverse VJ usage argued against such confounding for most clonotypes. Compared with coincidental sharing between unrelated individuals, out-of-frame TCR alpha sequences shared between twins had an excess of sequences with low generation probability. Abundant cord blood beta clonotypes carried fewer insertions; young adult naive repertoires showed a weaker similar trend, while memory repertoires showed none. Because the same donors could not be followed over many years, conclusions were based on cross-sectional statistical analysis. Excess twin sharing in beta out-of-frame sequences was weaker because fewer shared sequences lowered the signal-to-noise ratio. Out-of-frame TCR alpha sharing in monozygotic twins was systematically underestimated by recombination models, whereas sharing between unrelated individuals was in agreement with the recombination models.

The method behind the library was 5' RACE. Sequencing was carried out with an Illumina HiSeq 2000. A universal primer binding site was added through template switching, and the final cDNA carried a unique molecular identifier so that TCR cDNA molecules could be counted accurately. Specific primers in the conserved constant-segment region were used to synthesize first-strand cDNA for TCR alpha and beta chains. To control for contamination, each cDNA library was double barcoded with a SMART-Mk sample barcode plus Illumina barcodes. TruSeq adapter sequences and Illumina sample barcodes were added in two successive PCR steps. The Illumina HiSeq platform was used with custom primers to sequence TCR alpha and beta cDNA libraries. The original methods were these. MiGEC was used to process raw reads and extract unique molecular identifiers, and MiXCR was used to find CDR3 positions. Recombination models were inferred per individual with the repgenHMM and IGoR tools using an EM algorithm. The tcR package in R was used for shared clonotype analysis, with sharing normalized by the product of cloneset sizes. To study raw recombination without the effects of thymic and clonal selection, out-of-frame nonproductive sequences were analyzed. TCRdb itself trimmed the public reads at Q25 with fastp, ran MiXCR and retained productive beta chains. Every distinct CDR3 protein forms one entry, paired with its most common genes and DNA. These V and J calls originate from TCRdb's pipeline instead of the authors' own analysis. The sample has 650,000 to 750,000 distinct CDR3 sequences on record, approximately 22% of them singletons. Roughly 4.3% of the sample goes to the ten largest clones.

These data were also filed under a second study, of T cells expressing NK-cell markers. In that second paper, the authors write: TCR beta-chain repertoires were profiled in sorted CD3+CD56+NKG2C+, CD3+CD56+NKG2C- and CD3+CD56-NKG2C+ T-cell subsets from several donors. Among the eight sequenced donors, only one was HCMV-seronegative, while the other seven were HCMV-seropositive. To restrict sorting to alphabetaTCR-expressing T cells, an anti-gammadeltaTCR antibody was added in several experiments. For several donors, the dominant CD3+CD56+NKG2C+ clonotypes were among the top 10 CD8+ clonotypes and accounted for about 1.0-7.0% of CD8+ T cells. Those dominant clonotypes were again the most abundant among CD3+CD56-NKG2C+ cells in several donors, at roughly 28.3-60.1%. It remained unclear whether the expanded NKG2C-expressing T cell clones were specific for HCMV antigens. All eight donors whose samples were sequenced were randomly selected healthy volunteers, three of them men and five women. HCMV-specific IgG was detected in serum with a commercial ELISA kit to determine HCMV serostatus. For several donors, bulk peripheral blood T-cell repertoires were also sequenced from unsorted PBMC. MIGEC was used to demultiplex reads and group the reads by UMI, and MiTCR was used to assemble and quantify clonotypes. To remove erroneous sequences, TCR cDNA sequences were retained only when supported by two or more reads. The tcR package was used for downstream repertoire analysis, and clonotypes were matched between fractions using CDR3 nucleotide sequence together with V segment. VDJmatch was used to annotate antigen specificity against VDJdb, with one amino acid substitution in CDR3 allowed.

The sequencing input was PBMCs. Recombination connected TRBV27 to TRBJ2-1, and 10 bases in between align with TRBD2. This clonotype was sampled from a woman aged 18-29 years in good health. The nucleotide sequence reads TGTGCCAGAGGCCTAGCGGGAGCAAGTGAGCAGTTCTTC. Its protein product is CARGLAGASEQFF.